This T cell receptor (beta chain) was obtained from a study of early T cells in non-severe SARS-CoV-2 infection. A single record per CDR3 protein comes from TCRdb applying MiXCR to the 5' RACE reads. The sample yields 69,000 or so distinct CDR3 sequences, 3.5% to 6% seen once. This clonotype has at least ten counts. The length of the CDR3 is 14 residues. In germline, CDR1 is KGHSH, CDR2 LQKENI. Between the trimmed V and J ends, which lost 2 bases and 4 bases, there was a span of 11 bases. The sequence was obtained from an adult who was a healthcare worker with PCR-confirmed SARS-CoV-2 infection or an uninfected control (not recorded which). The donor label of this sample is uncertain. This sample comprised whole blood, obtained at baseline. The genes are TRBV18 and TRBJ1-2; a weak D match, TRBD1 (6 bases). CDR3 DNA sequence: TGTGCCAGCTCACCATCGAAAGGGGGCTATGGCTACACCTTC. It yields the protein CASSPSKGGYGYTF.